A single sample is the source of the 20 T cell receptor beta chains below, sequenced in a study of blood T cells in healthy people across ages. A sample-barcoded 5' primer and a J-beta primer mix were used in a second PCR of about 7 to 11 cycles. TCRdb redid the calling of the 5' RACE reads with MiXCR, one entry per CDR3 protein. In the table there are around 2 million distinct CDR3 sequences, approximately 40% of which are singletons. Sequenced sample: blood. These receptors all come from a human donor in good health.

The V gene is TRBV5-1, the J gene TRBJ1-2; D is unresolved. Trimming removed 0 bases from V and 7 bases from J, with 13 bases in between. From germline, CDR1 is SGHRS and CDR2 YFSETQ. This CDR3 spans 14 amino acids. CDR3 nucleotides: TGCGCCAGCAGCTTGGAGGCGCCGGCGGGTGGCTACACCTTC. This sequence encodes CASSLEAPAGGYTF.

This chain joins TRBV20-1 and TRBJ2-7; tentatively, D is TRBD2 (5 bases). CDR3 length: 15 amino acids. Trimming pared 0 bases from V and 4 bases from J, leaving 16 bases between. Germline lookup yields CDR1 DFQATT and CDR2 SNEGSKA (reference sequence). The DNA of the CDR3 is TGCAGTGCTAGAGATTGGAGGTCAGGTAGTTACGAGCAGTACTTC. Translating gives CSARDWRSGSYEQYF.

Only a few counts were recorded for this clonotype. The chain recombines TRBV12-3 or TRBV12-4 with TRBJ2-5, with TRBD1 identical over 8 bases. V was clipped by 2 bases and J by 4 bases; unmatched bases: 21. The CDR3 is 20 residues long. The CDR3 region is CASSLFVPWETGGGGETQYF. CDR3 DNA: TGTGCCAGCAGTTTATTTGTCCCGTGGGAAACAGGGGGTGGGGGAGAGACCCAGTACTTC.

This clonotype was detected once. J is TRBJ1-5 and V is TRBV24-1; no reliable D call. Germline-derived CDR1 and CDR2 are KGHDR and SFDVKD. V was trimmed by 5 bases and J by 7 bases, leaving 14 bases between them. This CDR3 contains 14 residues. The CDR3 reads CATSGTSSGQPQHF. The CDR3 DNA reads TGTGCCACCAGTGGTACATCCTCGGGCCAGCCCCAGCATTTT.

This clonotype was found many times. The chain has TRBV29-1 and TRBJ1-5, with D possibly matching TRBD1 (5 bases). The CDR3 is made up of 14 amino acids. CDR1 is SQVTM, CDR2 ANQGSEA, per germline. V shed 8 bases and J shed 3 bases, with 17 bases lying between them. In DNA form, the CDR3 reads TGCAGCATCACGGTGGGGGGGTACAATCAGCCCCAGCATTTT. Protein product: CSITVGGYNQPQHF. The variable domain in full, with the rest retrieved from reference TRBV29-1 and TRBJ1-5, is SAVISQKPSRDICQRGTSLTIQCQVDSQVTMMFWYRQQPGQSLTLIATANQGSEATYESGFVIDKFPISRPNLTFSTLTVSNMSPEDSSIYLCSITVGGYNQPQHFGDGTRLSIL.

In its sample, this clonotype was seen a few times. The rearrangement links TRBV20-1 to TRBJ2-1; D is perhaps TRBD2 (7 bases). V lost 6 bases and J lost 9, with 15 bases in between. This CDR3 is built from 12 residues. Germline CDR1 DFQATT, CDR2 SNEGSKA (reference sequence). Here the CDR3 reads CSALSGGPEQFF. CDR3 coding DNA: TGCAGTGCCCTATCGGGGGGCCCTGAGCAGTTCTTC.

The V call is TRBV4-2, the J call TRBJ2-3; D gene ambiguous. This CDR3 contains 14 residues. V lost 1 base to trimming and J lost 7 bases, with 12 bases between them. Germline V gives CDR1 LGHNA, CDR2 YNFKEQ. The CDR3 reads CASSQGVRTYTQYF. The CDR3 bases are TGTGCCAGCAGCCAAGGGGTACGGACGTATACGCAGTATTTT.

DNA of the CDR3: TGCGCCAGCAGCCAAAGACCGGGACTCAATGAAAAACTGTTTTTT. Its translation is CASSQRPGLNEKLFF. The V and J genes are TRBV4-1 and TRBJ1-4, with a possible D match to TRBD1 (5 bases). This CDR3 region has 15 residues. Trimming shortened V by 2 bases and J by 5 bases, and 12 bases separated the two germline ends. Germline loops: CDR1 MGHRA, CDR2 YSYEKL.

The CDR3 region is CASRKKGWGEQFF. The CDR3 DNA follows: TGTGCCAGCAGAAAGAAAGGGTGGGGTGAGCAGTTCTTC. The chain uses TRBV6-5 and TRBJ2-1; D remains ambiguous. The germline V gene encodes CDR1 MNHEY and CDR2 SVGAGI. The CDR3 has 13 residues. V shed 6 bases and J shed 9 bases, with 15 bases lying between them.

For this clonotype: The CDR3 does not end in the conserved phenylalanine or tryptophan, so this is likely a read error. V usage is TRBV5-4 and J usage is TRBJ1-2, with D possibly being TRBD1 (5 bases). This CDR3 contains 13 residues. The V gene's germline CDR1 is SGHNT and CDR2 YYREEE (reference sequence). V was pared by 1 base and J by 4 bases, with 8 bases between. DNA of the CDR3: TGTGCCAGCAGCTTGAGACAGTCCTATGGCTACACCGTC. Translation gives CASSLRQSYGYTV.

The chain combines TRBV4-1 with TRBJ1-6; D remains ambiguous. Germline CDR1 reads MGHRA; CDR2 reads YSYEKL. Trimming pared 4 bases from V and 9 bases from J, leaving 13 bases between. This CDR3 has 14 residues. The CDR3 region is CASSLTTSGSPLHF. The CDR3 DNA sequence: TGCGCCAGCAGCCTCACCACCAGTGGTTCACCCCTCCACTTT.

The chain links TRBV29-1 to TRBJ1-1, with 7 bases matching TRBD1. The ends lost 3 bases at V and 6 bases at J; junction bases unmatched: 7. The germline gives CDR1 SQVTM, CDR2 ANQGSEA. This CDR3 has 13 amino acids. CDR3 nucleotides: TGCAGCGTTGAGCTGAACAGGGGCGCTGAAGCTTTCTTT. This codes for CSVELNRGAEAFF.

J is TRBJ1-1 and V is TRBV13, with 8 bases fitting TRBD1. This CDR3 region has 13 residues. Germline lookup yields CDR1 PRHDT and CDR2 FYEKMQ (reference sequence). V was clipped by 9 bases and J by 9 bases; unmatched bases: 12. The CDR3 nucleotides read TGTGCCAGTATCGGACAGGGCTCAAAAAAAGCTTTCTTT. This codes for CASIGQGSKKAFF.

In its sample, this clonotype was seen a few times. The chain recombines TRBV20-1 with TRBJ2-5, with D uncertain. This CDR3 has 16 amino acids. V gave up 6 bases and J gave up 0 bases, with 20 bases separating them. Looked up from germline, CDR1 is DFQATT and CDR2 is SNEGSKA (reference sequence). The CDR3 nucleotides read TGCAGTGCCAAAACCCTAGGGCCCTCGTACCAAGAGACCCAGTACTTC. This encodes CSAKTLGPSYQETQYF.

V gene TRBV20-1 combines with J gene TRBJ2-7; D gene unclear. The CDR3 has 13 amino acids. Trimming cost V 6 bases and J 3 bases, with 15 bases left between them. Germline V CDR1 and CDR2: DFQATT, SNEGSKA (reference sequence). In nucleotides, the CDR3 is TGCAGTGCCTTTAGGCACGGTCTCTACGAGCAGTACTTC. Translated: CSAFRHGLYEQYF.

This clonotype occurred a few times. The J gene is TRBJ1-2, the V gene TRBV10-3; 7 positions agree with TRBD1. J gave up 0 bases and V 3 bases, and 1 base lay outside the gene matches. This CDR3 spans 14 amino acids. The germline V gene encodes CDR1 ENHRY and CDR2 SYGVKD. This CDR3 reads CAISDRGANYGYTF. The CDR3 region has the DNA TGTGCCATCAGTGACAGGGGGGCTAACTATGGCTACACCTTC.

This clonotype was seen a handful of times. This chain uses TRBV2 with TRBJ2-3; unclear D gene. The CDR3 is made up of 10 amino acids. Trimming pared 8 bases from V and 4 bases from J, leaving 4 bases between. CDR1 SNHLY and CDR2 FYNNEI come from the germline V gene. CDR3 in DNA: TGTGCCAGCTTCGCAGATACGCAGTATTTT. As protein: CASFADTQYF.

This clonotype occurred many times. V usage is TRBV16 and J usage is TRBJ2-3, with D unclear. Trimming left V 3 bases short and J 5 bases short, with 6 bases between. The CDR3 runs 12 residues. The germline V gene has CDR1 KGHSY and CDR2 FQNENV. The CDR3 DNA follows: TGTGCCAGCAGCCAGTTGGGAGATACGCAGTATTTT. Translating it yields CASSQLGDTQYF.

The J gene is TRBJ2-6, the V gene TRBV3-1, with no clear D. This CDR3 has 16 amino acids. V lost 4 bases, J lost 0 bases, and 10 bases lay in between. CDR1 and CDR2 from the germline V gene are LGHDT and YNNKEL (reference sequence). This CDR3 reads CASSRDAISGANVLTF. The CDR3 coding sequence is TGTGCCAGCAGCCGCGACGCCATCTCTGGGGCCAACGTCCTGACTTTC.

V usage is TRBV5-6 and J usage is TRBJ2-5; TRBD2 matches at 7 bases. CDR3 length equals 14 residues. V was pared by 4 bases and J by 7 bases, with 10 bases of the junction left unmatched. Germline V gene sequence: CDR1 SGHDT, CDR2 YYEEEE. The CDR3 nucleotides read TGTGCCAGCAGCGAATGGTCGGGAGGAAGGACCCAGTACTTC. Protein: CASSEWSGGRTQYF.